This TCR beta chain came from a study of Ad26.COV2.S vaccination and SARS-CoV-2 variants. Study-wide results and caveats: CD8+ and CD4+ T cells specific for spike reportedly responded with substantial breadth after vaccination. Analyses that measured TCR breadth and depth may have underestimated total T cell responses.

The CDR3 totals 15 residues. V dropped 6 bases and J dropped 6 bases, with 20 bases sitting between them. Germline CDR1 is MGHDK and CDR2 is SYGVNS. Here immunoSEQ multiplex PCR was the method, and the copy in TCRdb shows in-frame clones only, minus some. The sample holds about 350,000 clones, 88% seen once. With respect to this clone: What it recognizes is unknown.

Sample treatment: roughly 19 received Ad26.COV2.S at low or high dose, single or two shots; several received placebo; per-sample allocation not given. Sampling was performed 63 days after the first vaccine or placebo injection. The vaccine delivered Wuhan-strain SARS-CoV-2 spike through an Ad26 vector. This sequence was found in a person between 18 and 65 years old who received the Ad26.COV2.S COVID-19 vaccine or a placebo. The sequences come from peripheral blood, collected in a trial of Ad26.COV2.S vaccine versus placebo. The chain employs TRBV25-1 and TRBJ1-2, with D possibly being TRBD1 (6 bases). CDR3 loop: CASSDRRGLFHGYTF. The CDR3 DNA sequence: TGTGCCAGCAGCGACCGTCGGGGGCTATTTCATGGCTACACCTTC.